These 19 T cell receptor beta chains came from one sample sequenced in a study of T-cell reconstitution after alpha-beta-depleted transplantation in children. During its preparation, the TCRbeta library received unique molecular identifiers. TCRdb re-analysed the PCR reads in MiXCR, keeping a single row per CDR3 protein. The sample has more than 400,000 distinct CDR3 sequences, around 10% seen once. Material: PBMCs, mostly from graft donor cells, obtained 180 days after TCRalphabeta/CD19-depleted stem cell transplant. The receptors here all came from a female patient aged 2-10 years who had a stem cell transplant for aplastic anemia, so the T cells may come from the graft donor.

This clonotype turned up a few times. This rearrangement joins TRBV5-5 to TRBJ1-4; weak D call: TRBD1 (5 bases). The CDR3 consists of 15 residues. Germline CDR1 SGHKS, CDR2 YYEKEE (reference sequence). V was pared by 2 bases and J by 7 bases, with 15 bases between. CDR3 bases: TGTGCCAGCAGCTTCGAGCGGGGGTGGAGTGAAAAACTGTTTTTT. Translation gives CASSFERGWSEKLFF.

This clonotype was observed a few times. V usage is TRBV12-3 or TRBV12-4 and J usage is TRBJ2-7, with no clear D. This CDR3 comprises 17 residues. The V and J ends lost 6 bases and 3 bases respectively, with 24 bases between them. For the CDR3, the DNA is TGTGCCAGCAGATCTGAAAGACCCAACAGTCCTTTCTACGAGCAGTACTTC. Translating it yields CASRSERPNSPFYEQYF.

This clonotype has a handful of counts. The chain links TRBV2 to TRBJ2-7; 7 nucleotides match TRBD1. Trimming removed 0 bases from V and 0 bases from J; junction bases left unmatched: 2. Germline V gives CDR1 SNHLY, CDR2 FYNNEI. The CDR3 runs to 15 residues. CDR3 region: CASSEATGTSYEQYF. CDR3 DNA sequence: TGTGCCAGCAGTGAAGCGACAGGGACCTCCTACGAGCAGTACTTC. The full variable domain, in which reference TRBV2 and TRBJ2-7 provide the parts outside the CDR3, is EPEVTQTPSHQVTQMGQEVILRCVPISNHLYFYWYRQILGQKVEFLVSFYNNEISEKSEIFDDQFSVERPDGSNFTLKIRSTKLEDSAMYFCASSEATGTSYEQYFGPGTRLTVT.

The chain joins TRBV7-6 to TRBJ2-3; 13 positions match TRBD2. J was trimmed by 3 bases and V by 3 bases; bases with no gene match: 9. The CDR3 spans 18 residues. The germline gives CDR1 SGHVS, CDR2 FNYEAQ. This CDR3 is CASSFTPGLAGATDTQYF. CDR3 nucleotide sequence: TGTGCCAGCAGCTTTACCCCTGGACTAGCGGGAGCGACAGATACGCAGTATTTT.

The rearrangement joins TRBV7-9 to TRBJ1-5, with D uncertain. The V end lost 2 bases, the J end lost 4 bases, and 9 bases lay between the germline ends. CDR1 is SEHNR and CDR2 is FQNEAQ in the germline V gene (reference sequence). The CDR3 is 14 amino acids. The CDR3 nucleotides are TGTGCCAGCAGCTTATCCGTTAAAAATCAGCCCCAGCATTTT. This translates into CASSLSVKNQPQHF.

V gene TRBV6-5 combines with J gene TRBJ2-2; D remains unclear. V was cut by 6 bases and J by 4 bases, with 9 bases left in between. The CDR3 contains 13 residues. CDR1 is MNHEY, CDR2 SVGAGI, per germline. CDR3 residues: CASSHRSTGELFF. CDR3 sequence (DNA): TGTGCCAGCAGCCACCGGTCCACCGGGGAGCTGTTTTTT.

This chain uses TRBV7-2 with TRBJ2-1; D is unclear. The CDR3 spans 12 residues. Looked up from germline, CDR1 is SGHTA and CDR2 is FQGNSA. Trimming removed 8 bases from V and 12 bases from J, with 17 bases in between. CDR3 region: CASGNISSRQFF. CDR3 in DNA: TGTGCCAGCGGCAATATCTCATCCAGGCAGTTCTTC.

This clonotype was found many times. The V gene is TRBV7-8, the J gene TRBJ2-3, with 7 bases identical to TRBD2. Germline V lookup: CDR1 SGHVS, CDR2 FQNEAQ. Trimming removed 5 bases from V and 3 bases from J; junction bases left unmatched: 11. The CDR3 has 16 residues. The CDR3 loop reads CASSETSPYGTDTQYF. For the CDR3, the DNA is TGTGCCAGCAGCGAGACTAGCCCTTATGGAACAGATACGCAGTATTTT.

J is TRBJ2-5 and V is TRBV29-1; TRBD2 might be the D (5 bases). The germline gives CDR1 SQVTM, CDR2 ANQGSEA. Trimming cost V 5 bases and J 4 bases, with 14 bases left between them. This CDR3 has 13 amino acids. The CDR3 reads CSVRKFGRETQYF. The CDR3 region has the DNA TGCAGCGTTAGGAAGTTTGGGAGAGAGACCCAGTACTTC.

This clonotype turned up a few times. This chain links TRBV28 with TRBJ2-3; maybe TRBD1 (6 bases). In germline, CDR1 is MDHEN, CDR2 SYDVKM. This CDR3 has 15 residues. With 7 bases removed from V and 2 bases from J, the gap between germline ends came to 16 bases. CDR3 sequence (DNA): TGTGCCAGCATTCGAAAGGGACACCTCACAGATACGCAGTATTTT. Amino acid sequence: CASIRKGHLTDTQYF. The variable domain in full, completed from reference TRBV28 and TRBJ2-3, reads DVKVTQSSRYLVKRTGEKVFLECVQDMDHENMFWYRQDPGLGLRLIYFSYDVKMKEKGDIPEGYSVSREKKERFSLILESASTNQTSMYLCASIRKGHLTDTQYFGPGTRLTVL.

This chain links TRBV7-8 with TRBJ1-1, with unresolved D. This CDR3 is 16 amino acids long. The V and J ends lost 0 bases and 4 bases respectively, with 15 bases between them. Germline V gene data show CDR1 as SGHVS and CDR2 as FQNEAQ. The CDR3 reads CASSLASRVGFTEAFF. In DNA form, the CDR3 reads TGTGCCAGCAGCTTAGCGTCCCGGGTGGGTTTCACTGAAGCTTTCTTT.

The DNA of the CDR3 is TGTGCCAGCAGCTTAGCGTCGGCAGGGGGGACCTATGGCTACACCTTC. Protein sequence: CASSLASAGGTYGYTF. J is TRBJ1-2 and V is TRBV7-2; 7 bases align to TRBD1. The CDR3 is made up of 16 amino acids. V shed 0 bases, J shed 4 bases, and the junction held 8 bases outside the gene matches. CDR1 is SGHTA, CDR2 FQGNSA, per germline.

This rearrangement joins TRBV4-3 to TRBJ1-1, with D tentatively TRBD1 (5 bases). The CDR3 sequence is 15 residues long. In germline, CDR1 is LGHNA, CDR2 YSLEER. Trimming took off 4 bases at V and 0 bases at J, with 12 bases between the two ends. CDR3 nucleotide sequence: TGCGCCAGCAGCCGTCAGGGAAGCTTGAACACTGAAGCTTTCTTT. It translates to CASSRQGSLNTEAFF.

This clonotype was observed a handful of times. CDR3 sequence: CATRDTTYNEQFF. The CDR3 bases are TGTGCCACTCGGGACACCACCTACAATGAGCAGTTCTTC. This chain joins TRBV10-3 and TRBJ2-1, with a possible D match to TRBD1 (6 bases). The CDR3 length is 13 residues. Trimming stripped 10 bases from V and 2 bases from J, with 12 bases between. CDR1 and CDR2 from the germline V gene are ENHRY and SYGVKD.

This clonotype was recorded at least ten times. V is TRBV7-2 and J is TRBJ2-1; 13 positions agree with TRBD2. The germline CDR1 and CDR2 sequences are SGHTA and FQGNSA. Germline trimming cut 3 bases from V and 10 bases from J; bases unmatched to any gene: 6. The CDR3 is 15 residues long. CDR3 coding DNA: TGTGCCAGCAGCTTTACTAGCGGGAGGGCCAGGGAGCAGTTCTTC. This encodes CASSFTSGRAREQFF.

The rearrangement uses TRBV6-1 and TRBJ1-1; 7 bases align to TRBD1. The CDR3 loop spans 15 amino acids. V dropped 6 bases and J dropped 1; count of bases not matched to a gene: 8. From germline, CDR1 is MNHNS and CDR2 SASEGT. In DNA form, the CDR3 reads TGTGCCAGCAGCAGGATGCGACAGGGGAACACTGAAGCTTTCTTT. Its translation is CASSRMRQGNTEAFF.

This clonotype was picked up a small number of times. This chain uses TRBV29-1 with TRBJ2-5; 11 nucleotides align to TRBD1. V trimming: 4 bases; J trimming: 4 bases; junction bases outside the gene matches: 8. The CDR3 runs 15 residues. Germline loops: CDR1 SQVTM, CDR2 ANQGSEA. In DNA, the CDR3 is TGCAGCGTTGTTCCCCGGGACAGGGGGGCAGAGACCCAGTACTTC. Protein product: CSVVPRDRGAETQYF.

The V call is TRBV11-2, the J call TRBJ2-2; no clear D gene. This CDR3 has 13 amino acids. V was trimmed by 0 bases and J by 7 bases, leaving 6 bases between them. CDR1 SGHAT and CDR2 FQNNGV come from the germline V gene. The CDR3 nucleotides are TGTGCCAGCAGCTTAGAAAGGAGCGGGGAGCTGTTTTTT. Translation: CASSLERSGELFF.

CDR3 amino acids: CSVGSDDYGYTF. The CDR3, as DNA: TGCAGCGTTGGTTCGGATGACTATGGCTACACCTTC. V is TRBV29-1 and J is TRBJ1-2; D unclear. Germline V gives CDR1 SQVTM, CDR2 ANQGSEA. This CDR3 contains 12 residues. V was cut by 4 bases and J by 3 bases, with 9 bases left in between.